This T cell receptor beta chain is from a study of T cells in Graves' hyperthyroidism and ophthalmopathy. CDR3 length: 15 amino acids. Trimming left V 8 bases short and J 4 bases short, with 20 bases between. Germline CDR1 is LNHDA and CDR2 is SQIVND (reference sequence). In this sample, this clonotype turned up once. Amplified regions were TCR beta CDR3 sequences from RNA transcripts. Initially, a first-round RT-PCR of the TCR CDR3 employed the HTBI primer set. TCRdb reprocessed the multiplex PCR reads with MiXCR, giving one entry per CDR3 protein. The table has 550,000 to 600,000 distinct CDR3 sequences, around 42% seen once; the top ten hold around 20%.

The receptor was derived from an adult woman with Graves' disease, either hyperthyroidism or ophthalmopathy (not recorded which). The chain carries TRBV19 and TRBJ2-5, with D tentatively TRBD2 (5 bases). Source material: peripheral blood or thyroid tissue (not recorded which). The CDR3: CASALMPPGGETQYF. In nucleotides, the CDR3 is TGTGCCAGTGCCTTGATGCCCCCAGGAGGAGAGACCCAGTACTTC.